These 21 T cell receptor beta chains were all obtained from the same sample, sequenced in a study of vaccination and CD4 T cells after COVID-19. The assay that was used to sequence DNA from cultured CD4+ T cells was the Oncomine TCR Beta short-read assay. A single record per CDR3 protein comes from TCRdb applying MiXCR to the PCR reads. The profile covers around 12,000 distinct CDR3 sequences, with around 38% appearing a single time and roughly 9% taken by the ten largest. Antigens of these TCRs are unknown. The treatment: roughly 10-day PBMC culture with coronavirus spike peptide pools or control peptides (ViraFEST assay). Sequenced: CD4+ T cells from blood, cultured in vitro. All receptors come from a human donor who had recovered from COVID-19.

V usage is TRBV7-9 and J usage is TRBJ2-5, with D perhaps matching TRBD2 (5 bases). Germline loops: CDR1 SEHNR, CDR2 FQNEAQ (reference sequence). The CDR3 runs to 14 residues. V lost 4 bases to trimming and J lost 1 base, with 10 bases between them. The CDR3 DNA sequence: TGTGCCAGCAGCTCCCGGGAATTCCAAGAGACCCAGTACTTC. This codes for CASSSREFQETQYF.

In this sample, this clonotype turned up a few times. This chain uses TRBV27 with TRBJ1-3; 7 positions agree with TRBD1. V trimming: 5 bases; J trimming: 4 bases; junction bases outside the gene matches: 8. Germline CDR1 is MNHEY and CDR2 is SMNVEV (reference sequence). The CDR3 contains 15 residues. The chain's CDR3 is CASSLQYRGGNTIYF. CDR3 bases: TGTGCCAGCAGTCTCCAATACAGGGGAGGAAACACCATATATTTT.

This clonotype was found a few times. The chain couples TRBV18 to TRBJ2-7; D unresolved. V lost 2 bases to trimming and J lost 2 bases, with 7 bases between them. Germline lookup yields CDR1 KGHSH and CDR2 LQKENI. The CDR3 has 13 amino acids. CDR3 in amino acids: CASSPADAYEQYF. The CDR3 coding sequence is TGTGCCAGCTCACCAGCAGACGCCTACGAGCAGTACTTC.

The chain has TRBV7-2 and TRBJ2-3, with 8 bases matching TRBD1. Trimming cost V 5 bases and J 6 bases; bases outside gene matches: 10. There are 15 residues in the CDR3. The germline CDR1 and CDR2 sequences are SGHTA and FQGNSA. The CDR3 reads CASSPDRANADTQYF. In DNA form, the CDR3 reads TGTGCCAGCAGCCCGGACAGGGCCAACGCGGATACGCAGTATTTT.

This clonotype was counted a few times. The rearrangement uses TRBV20-1 and TRBJ1-5; TRBD1 agrees at 7 bases. Looked up from germline, CDR1 is DFQATT and CDR2 is SNEGSKA (reference sequence). The CDR3 is 14 amino acids. The trim removed 6 bases at V and 3 bases at J, leaving 8 bases unmatched. CDR3 sequence (DNA): TGCAGTGCCACGACAGGGATCCTCAATCAGCCCCAGCATTTT. Residues: CSATTGILNQPQHF.

The CDR3 nucleotides are TGTGCCAGCAGTTCCTTAAACAGGGGGTCTCAAGAGACCCAGTACTTC. It codes for CASSSLNRGSQETQYF. This chain connects TRBV27 to TRBJ2-5, with 8 bases fitting TRBD1. In germline, CDR1 is MNHEY, CDR2 SMNVEV (reference sequence). V shed 4 bases, J shed 2 bases, and the junction held 9 bases outside the gene matches. CDR3 size: 16 residues.

This chain links TRBV27 with TRBJ2-7, with 11 positions matching TRBD1. J lost 2 bases, V lost 5 bases, and 5 bases had no gene match. The CDR3 loop spans 15 amino acids. Per the germline V gene, CDR1 is MNHEY and CDR2 is SMNVEV (reference sequence). CDR3 nucleotide sequence: TGTGCCAGCAGTGCGTGGACAGGGGGCCCCTACGAGCAGTACTTC. This codes for CASSAWTGGPYEQYF.

The chain has TRBV20-1 and TRBJ1-4; perhaps TRBD1 as D (5 bases). Deletions cut 4 bases from V and 4 bases from J, with 10 bases between. The CDR3 consists of 13 residues. Germline CDR1 and CDR2: DFQATT and SNEGSKA (reference sequence). The CDR3 region is CSATGQDNEKLFF. In DNA, the CDR3 is TGCAGTGCTACCGGACAAGATAATGAAAAACTGTTTTTT.

This clonotype was picked up one time. The chain recombines TRBV19 with TRBJ2-7, with D maybe TRBD2 (5 bases). Between the trimmed V and J ends, which lost 0 bases and 2 bases, there was a span of 11 bases. CDR3 length equals 15 residues. Germline-derived CDR1 and CDR2 are LNHDA and SQIVND (reference sequence). CDR3 residues: CASSIDPAGPYEQYF. CDR3 bases: TGTGCCAGTAGTATAGACCCGGCGGGCCCCTACGAGCAGTACTTC.

Only a few counts were recorded for this clonotype. The chain links TRBV6-1 to TRBJ2-5; TRBD1 matches at 9 bases. CDR1 MNHNS and CDR2 SASEGT come from the germline V gene. The V segment lost 4 bases and the J segment 9 bases; nucleotides outside the gene matches: 9. CDR3 size: 14 residues. The DNA for the CDR3 is TGTGCCAGCAGTGTCGGACAGGGGCGGGATTCCCAGTACTTC. As protein: CASSVGQGRDSQYF.

A few counts support this clonotype. This chain uses TRBV4-3 with TRBJ2-5, with a tentative D call TRBD1 (6 bases). Germline values: CDR1 LGHNA, CDR2 YSLEER. Trimming took off 0 bases at V and 1 base at J, with 18 bases between the two ends. The CDR3 extends over 18 amino acids. DNA for the CDR3: TGCGCCAGCAGCCAAGAATTGGGCTCTACAGGGTTCCAAGAGACCCAGTACTTC. It translates to CASSQELGSTGFQETQYF.

The chain uses TRBV20-1 and TRBJ2-7, with 9 bases that match TRBD1. V trimming: 3 bases; J trimming: 4 bases; junction bases outside the gene matches: 4. The CDR3 sequence is 13 residues long. Looked up from germline, CDR1 is DFQATT and CDR2 is SNEGSKA (reference sequence). The CDR3 region is CSASVGQGYEQYF. CDR3 coding DNA: TGCAGTGCTAGCGTGGGACAGGGTTACGAGCAGTACTTC.

The V gene is TRBV5-1, the J gene TRBJ2-7, with TRBD2 matching over 11 bases. Germline CDR1 is SGHRS and CDR2 is YFSETQ. Unmatched junction bases numbered 10, after V lost 2 bases and J lost 6 bases. The CDR3 is made up of 16 amino acids. CDR3 coding DNA: TGCGCCAGCAGCTTATCCCTTAGCGGGGGGGCCGGCGAGCAGTACTTC. It specifies CASSLSLSGGAGEQYF.

This clonotype was observed a handful of times. The CDR3 nucleotides are TGTGCCAGCAGCTTAGGGTTGAGGGACTTAAATACGCAGTATTTT. Encoded protein: CASSLGLRDLNTQYF. This chain joins TRBV7-2 and TRBJ2-3; D may be TRBD2 (6 bases). The germline V and J ends were trimmed by 1 base and 7 bases, with 15 bases remaining between them. Germline CDR1 is SGHTA and CDR2 is FQGNSA. This CDR3 is 15 amino acids long. Variable domain in full (rest from reference TRBV7-2 and TRBJ2-3): GAGVSQSPSNKVTEKGKDVELRCDPISGHTALYWYRQSLGQGLEFLIYFQGNSAPDKSGLPSDRFSAERTGGSVSTLTIQRTQQEDSAVYLCASSLGLRDLNTQYFGPGTRLTVL.

Written as DNA, the CDR3 is TGTGCCAGCAGCTCGGGACAGGCGAAGGCCGGGGAGCTGTTTTTT. Translating it yields CASSSGQAKAGELFF. The chain carries TRBV5-4 and TRBJ2-2; 8 nucleotides line up with TRBD1. CDR3 length equals 15 residues. The V and J ends lost 3 bases and 6 bases, in that order; junction bases with no gene match: 7. Per germline, CDR1 SGHNT and CDR2 YYREEE (reference sequence).

The chain uses TRBV7-8 and TRBJ2-3; 10 bases match TRBD1. From germline, CDR1 is SGHVS and CDR2 FQNEAQ. V dropped 5 bases and J dropped 2; count of bases not matched to a gene: 19. The length of the CDR3 is 20 residues. The CDR3, as DNA: TGTGCCAGCAGCGTGACCACGACTCCCGGGACAGGGGAGTTCACAGATACGCAGTATTTT. Its translation: CASSVTTTPGTGEFTDTQYF.

The chain combines TRBV6-1 with TRBJ2-1, with TRBD1 matching over 9 bases. Unmatched junction bases numbered 6, after V lost 5 bases and J lost 4 bases. Germline CDR1 is MNHNS and CDR2 is SASEGT. The CDR3 is 15 amino acids. The DNA for the CDR3 is TGTGCCAGCAGTCGTGGACAGGGGATTTACAATGAGCAGTTCTTC. Its translation: CASSRGQGIYNEQFF.

The chain links TRBV6-2 or TRBV6-3 to TRBJ2-1, with D perhaps being TRBD1 or TRBD2 (6 bases each). This CDR3 spans 15 amino acids. V dropped 0 bases and J dropped 10 bases, with 16 bases sitting between them. Germline V gene lookup returns CDR1 MNHEY and CDR2 SVGEGT. The DNA for the CDR3 is TGTGCCAGCAGTTACTCGAAGAGGGGGGCCCTGGAGCAGTTCTTC. Encoded protein: CASSYSKRGALEQFF.

This clonotype is a singleton in its sample. The rearrangement joins TRBV6-1 to TRBJ2-2; no clear D gene. Germline CDR1 is MNHNS and CDR2 is SASEGT. The CDR3 is made up of 18 amino acids. With 3 bases removed from V and 0 bases from J, the gap between germline ends came to 17 bases. The CDR3 reads CASSEVSGPFANTGELFF. CDR3 nucleotide sequence: TGTGCCAGCAGTGAGGTCTCAGGACCGTTCGCGAACACCGGGGAGCTGTTTTTT.

The DNA of the CDR3 is TGTGCCAGCAGCTTACCGCCCTTCCGGCGATACGAGCAGTACTTC. Its translation: CASSLPPFRRYEQYF. This chain uses TRBV11-3 with TRBJ2-7; D ambiguous. Trimming cost V 2 bases and J 4 bases, with 15 bases left between them. The CDR3 loop spans 15 amino acids. CDR1 and CDR2 (germline): SGHNT, YENEEA. Full variable domain (missing parts from reference TRBV11-3 and TRBJ2-7): EAGVVQSPRYKIIEKKQPVAFWCNPISGHNTLYWYLQNLGQGPELLIRYENEEAVDDSQLPKDRFSAERLKGVDSTLKIQPAELGDSAVYLCASSLPPFRRYEQYFGPGTRLTVT.

This chain uses TRBV12-3 or TRBV12-4 with TRBJ2-3; 7 bases map to TRBD1. J lost 2 bases, V lost 4 bases, and 3 bases had no gene match. The CDR3 runs 14 residues. The CDR3 nucleotides are TGTGCCAGCAGTTCGGGACAGATCACAGATACGCAGTATTTT. It translates to CASSSGQITDTQYF.